These T cell receptor beta chains were read from a single sample in a study of vaccination effects on CD4 cells after COVID-19. The antigens these receptors bind are not known. Profiled with immunoSEQ multiplex PCR; TCRdb holds only in-frame clones, not every one. The repertoire has 65,000 to 90,000 clones, around 81% of them found once; the top ten carry roughly a tenth. Sequencing was performed on CD4+ T cells from PBMCs cultured with SARS-CoV-2 spike peptides, taken before COVID-19 vaccination. Source of these receptors: a human donor who received a COVID-19 vaccine. Both conserved end residues are part of each CDR3. Fields, in order: D gene, V gene, CDR3 length, J gene, clone size, CDR3 protein, CDR3 DNA. The D gene is left open where the match is weak. Not every row has a clone size; where given, it reads once, few, many or a size class.

D gene: TRBD1; V gene: TRBV5-6; CDR3 length: 15; J gene: TRBJ2-5; clone size: .; CDR3 protein: CASSNRGRRGETQYF; CDR3 DNA: TGTGCCAGCAGCAACAGGGGGCGGAGAGGAGAGACCCAGTACTTC
D gene: TRBD2; V gene: TRBV18; CDR3 length: 15; J gene: TRBJ2-1; clone size: once; CDR3 protein: CASSSGLAGANEQFF; CDR3 DNA: TGTGCCAGCTCATCGGGACTAGCGGGGGCTAATGAGCAGTTCTTC
D gene: .; V gene: TRBV27; CDR3 length: 15; J gene: TRBJ1-2; clone size: .; CDR3 protein: CASSSHDGANYGYTF; CDR3 DNA: TGTGCCAGCAGTTCCCATGACGGCGCTAACTATGGCTACACCTTC
D gene: .; V gene: TRBV6-5; CDR3 length: 12; J gene: TRBJ2-5; clone size: .; CDR3 protein: CASGPWGETQYF; CDR3 DNA: TGTGCCAGCGGTCCCTGGGGCGAGACCCAGTACTTC
D gene: .; V gene: TRBV29-1; CDR3 length: 16; J gene: TRBJ2-3; clone size: .; CDR3 protein: CSVDASGKVSTDTQYF; CDR3 DNA: TGCAGCGTTGACGCTTCCGGGAAAGTTAGCACAGATACGCAGTATTTT
D gene: TRBD1; V gene: TRBV7-7; CDR3 length: 17; J gene: TRBJ2-5; clone size: .; CDR3 protein: CASSQGQGGFMRETQYF; CDR3 DNA: TGTGCCAGCAGCCAGGGACAGGGGGGATTTATGCGTGAGACCCAGTACTTC
D gene: .; V gene: TRBV6-5; CDR3 length: 13; J gene: TRBJ2-2; clone size: once; CDR3 protein: CASRGVNTGELFF; CDR3 DNA: TGTGCCAGCAGGGGGGTGAACACCGGGGAGCTGTTTTTT
D gene: .; V gene: TRBV18; CDR3 length: 13; J gene: TRBJ2-3; clone size: .; CDR3 protein: CASTPSSADTQYF; CDR3 DNA: TGTGCCAGCACCCCTTCTTCCGCAGATACGCAGTATTTT
D gene: .; V gene: TRBV2; CDR3 length: 15; J gene: TRBJ2-3; clone size: .; CDR3 protein: CASRRGSISTDTQYF; CDR3 DNA: TGTGCCAGCAGGAGAGGGTCGATTAGCACAGATACGCAGTATTTT
D gene: TRBD1; V gene: TRBV18; CDR3 length: 16; J gene: TRBJ2-6; clone size: .; CDR3 protein: CASSPRTGSGANVLTF; CDR3 DNA: TGTGCCAGCTCACCTCGGACAGGGTCTGGGGCCAACGTCCTGACTTTC
D gene: .; V gene: TRBV19; CDR3 length: 11; J gene: TRBJ2-1; clone size: few; CDR3 protein: CASRRLNEQFF; CDR3 DNA: TGTGCCAGTAGAAGACTGAATGAGCAGTTCTTC
D gene: .; V gene: TRBV5-1; CDR3 length: 13; J gene: TRBJ2-5; clone size: few; CDR3 protein: CASSSGFQETQYF; CDR3 DNA: TGCGCCAGCAGCTCCGGGTTTCAAGAGACCCAGTACTTC
D gene: .; V gene: TRBV4-1; CDR3 length: 13; J gene: TRBJ1-2; clone size: .; CDR3 protein: CASRPTGSYGYTF; CDR3 DNA: TGCGCCAGCAGACCTACAGGGAGTTATGGCTACACCTTC
D gene: .; V gene: TRBV7-3; CDR3 length: 15; J gene: TRBJ2-3; clone size: .; CDR3 protein: CASSLWAGSTDTQYF; CDR3 DNA: TGTGCCAGCAGCTTATGGGCGGGGAGCACAGATACGCAGTATTTT
D gene: .; V gene: TRBV19; CDR3 length: 14; J gene: TRBJ1-6; clone size: .; CDR3 protein: CASSIAGGGSPLHF; CDR3 DNA: TGTGCCAGTAGTATTGCCGGGGGTGGTTCACCCCTCCACTTT
D gene: TRBD1; V gene: TRBV13; CDR3 length: 16; J gene: TRBJ2-1; clone size: .; CDR3 protein: CASSIRQGVGYNEQFF; CDR3 DNA: TGTGCCAGCAGCATTCGACAGGGGGTGGGCTACAATGAGCAGTTCTTC
D gene: .; V gene: TRBV12-3/TRBV12-4; CDR3 length: 13; J gene: TRBJ1-1; clone size: .; CDR3 protein: CASSLMGAGEAFF; CDR3 DNA: TGTGCCAGCAGTTTAATGGGGGCAGGTGAAGCTTTCTTT
D gene: .; V gene: TRBV9; CDR3 length: 14; J gene: TRBJ1-2; clone size: few; CDR3 protein: CASSGGQFLYGYTF; CDR3 DNA: TGTGCCAGCAGCGGTGGACAGTTCCTCTATGGCTACACCTTC
D gene: .; V gene: TRBV29-1; CDR3 length: 14; J gene: TRBJ2-4; clone size: .; CDR3 protein: CSVGGTSAKNIQYF; CDR3 DNA: TGCAGCGTTGGCGGGACTTCGGCCAAAAACATTCAGTACTTC
D gene: .; V gene: TRBV11-1; CDR3 length: 14; J gene: TRBJ2-4; clone size: .; CDR3 protein: CASSDWGGGGIQYF; CDR3 DNA: TGTGCCAGCAGTGATTGGGGTGGAGGGGGCATTCAGTACTTC
D gene: .; V gene: TRBV30; CDR3 length: 14; J gene: TRBJ1-6; clone size: .; CDR3 protein: CAWRGPAGDSPLHF; CDR3 DNA: TGTGCCTGGCGAGGACCGGCCGGTGATTCACCCCTCCACTTT
D gene: .; V gene: TRBV28; CDR3 length: 12; J gene: TRBJ2-2; clone size: .; CDR3 protein: CASSSQEWELFF; CDR3 DNA: TGTGCCAGCAGTTCCCAAGAGTGGGAGCTGTTTTTT
D gene: .; V gene: TRBV5-1; CDR3 length: 13; J gene: TRBJ2-5; clone size: .; CDR3 protein: CASSRTLQETQYF; CDR3 DNA: TGCGCCAGCAGCAGGACTCTCCAAGAGACCCAGTACTTC
D gene: .; V gene: TRBV10-1; CDR3 length: 15; J gene: TRBJ2-3; clone size: .; CDR3 protein: CASANGGSSTDTQYF; CDR3 DNA: TGCGCCAGCGCTAATGGGGGGTCTAGCACAGATACGCAGTATTTT
D gene: .; V gene: TRBV2; CDR3 length: 15; J gene: TRBJ1-3; clone size: .; CDR3 protein: CASIPRASTGNTIYF; CDR3 DNA: TGTGCCAGCATACCGCGGGCGTCTACTGGAAACACCATATATTTT
D gene: TRBD1; V gene: TRBV18; CDR3 length: 16; J gene: TRBJ1-5; clone size: .; CDR3 protein: CASSPRGQLSNQPQHF; CDR3 DNA: TGTGCCAGCTCACCCCGGGGACAGCTTAGCAATCAGCCCCAGCATTTT
D gene: .; V gene: TRBV3-1/TRBV3-2; CDR3 length: 15; J gene: TRBJ1-1; clone size: once; CDR3 protein: CASSQDASQDTEAFF; CDR3 DNA: TGTGCCAGCAGCCAAGATGCGAGCCAGGACACTGAAGCTTTCTTT
D gene: .; V gene: TRBV6-5; CDR3 length: 16; J gene: TRBJ2-6; clone size: once; CDR3 protein: CASSYSRGAGANVLTF; CDR3 DNA: TGTGCCAGCAGTTACTCGCGGGGAGCTGGGGCCAACGTCCTGACTTTC
D gene: .; V gene: TRBV5-1; CDR3 length: 15; J gene: TRBJ2-2; clone size: .; CDR3 protein: CASSLFQGQTGELFF; CDR3 DNA: TGCGCCAGCAGCTTGTTTCAGGGGCAAACCGGGGAGCTGTTTTTT
D gene: TRBD1; V gene: TRBV10-2; CDR3 length: 17; J gene: TRBJ2-1; clone size: .; CDR3 protein: CASSDSRHRGAYNEQFF; CDR3 DNA: TGCGCCAGCAGTGACTCCCGTCACAGGGGTGCCTACAATGAGCAGTTCTTC
D gene: TRBD1; V gene: TRBV18; CDR3 length: 14; J gene: TRBJ1-5; clone size: .; CDR3 protein: CASSRDRVDQPQHF; CDR3 DNA: TGTGCCAGCTCGCGGGACAGGGTTGATCAGCCCCAGCATTTT
D gene: .; V gene: TRBV6-4; CDR3 length: 17; J gene: TRBJ2-3; clone size: .; CDR3 protein: CASSDSPPGMGRDTQYF; CDR3 DNA: TGTGCCAGCAGTGACTCCCCCCCGGGGATGGGTAGAGATACGCAGTATTTT
D gene: TRBD2; V gene: TRBV11-2; CDR3 length: 15; J gene: TRBJ2-1; clone size: .; CDR3 protein: CASSLARGGGDEQFF; CDR3 DNA: TGTGCCAGCAGCTTAGCGCGGGGGGGCGGGGATGAGCAGTTCTTC
D gene: .; V gene: TRBV7-9; CDR3 length: 14; J gene: TRBJ1-5; clone size: .; CDR3 protein: CASSRGELTQPQHF; CDR3 DNA: TGTGCCAGCAGCAGGGGGGAGCTGACTCAGCCCCAGCATTTT
D gene: .; V gene: TRBV6-5; CDR3 length: 15; J gene: TRBJ2-5; clone size: .; CDR3 protein: CASSPLGRIQETQYF; CDR3 DNA: TGTGCCAGCAGTCCCCTCGGTCGGATCCAAGAGACCCAGTACTTC
D gene: .; V gene: TRBV2; CDR3 length: 13; J gene: TRBJ1-1; clone size: .; CDR3 protein: CASSENWGTEAFF; CDR3 DNA: TGTGCCAGCAGTGAAAATTGGGGCACTGAAGCTTTCTTT
D gene: .; V gene: TRBV3-1/TRBV3-2; CDR3 length: 13; J gene: TRBJ2-5; clone size: .; CDR3 protein: CASSLGTQETQYF; CDR3 DNA: TGTGCCAGCAGCCTCGGGACGCAAGAGACCCAGTACTTC
D gene: .; V gene: TRBV5-1; CDR3 length: 14; J gene: TRBJ1-4; clone size: .; CDR3 protein: CASSTDFTNQKLFF; CDR3 DNA: TGCGCCAGCAGCACAGACTTTACGAACCAAAAACTGTTTTTT
D gene: .; V gene: TRBV10-1; CDR3 length: 12; J gene: TRBJ2-2; clone size: .; CDR3 protein: CASSERAGELFF; CDR3 DNA: TGCGCCAGCTCCGAGAGGGCCGGGGAGCTGTTTTTT
D gene: .; V gene: TRBV29-1; CDR3 length: 17; J gene: TRBJ1-2; clone size: once; CDR3 protein: CSVEESSGKRPRPGYTF; CDR3 DNA: TGCAGCGTTGAAGAATCTTCAGGGAAGCGGCCCCGGCCGGGCTACACCTTC